This T cell receptor (beta chain) was sequenced during a study of T cell responses to AZD1222 COVID-19 vaccine. Study context: Pooling was applied to second doses at about 4 or about 12 weeks. Study findings and constraints: Seropositive AZD1222 recipients at baseline numbered only five or six. Most donors were white British, females outnumbered males, and clonal diversity was possibly underestimated. The study reported that nearly half of spike-specific TCRs target unmutated variant regions.

Sequenced by immunoSEQ multiplex PCR; TCRdb stores in-frame clones only, minus some. The sample includes 60,000 to 70,000 clones, roughly 82% of them seen just once. Turning to this clone: Antigen specificity is unknown.

In germline, CDR1 is ENHRY, CDR2 SYGVKD. Losses at the gene ends were 2 bases for V and 3 bases for J; bases not matched to a gene: 8. The CDR3 is 17 residues long. The source material was peripheral blood, sampled on day 0 of AZD1222 vaccination. This TCR came from an adult in good health. The chain uses TRBV10-3 and TRBJ2-2; 8 bases map to TRBD1. CDR3 sequence reads: CAISEPGTGPYTGELFF. In DNA form, the CDR3 reads TGTGCCATCAGTGAGCCTGGGACAGGCCCGTACACCGGGGAGCTGTTTTTT.